This T cell receptor beta chain was documented in a study of blood T cell repertoires in COVID-19. In the study overall: Italy, Spain and the United States were the sources of the convalescent and acute COVID-19 samples.

With regard to this clone: The sample holds other DNA sequences that translate to the same CDR3.

The method was immunoSEQ multiplex PCR; TCRdb's version includes in-frame clones alone and lacks a portion of them. The sample records some 160,000 clones, about 83% being singletons. With 3 bases removed from V and 9 bases from J, the gap between germline ends came to 6 bases. This CDR3 has 12 residues. Sequencing was carried out using peripheral blood. The receptor was derived from a man in his 70s who had recovered from COVID-19. The V and J genes are TRBV12-3 or TRBV12-4 and TRBJ1-6; D is unclear. CDR3 in amino acids: CASSLEGSPLHF. DNA for the CDR3: TGTGCCAGCAGTTTGGAGGGTTCACCCCTCCACTTT.